The 6 T cell receptor beta chains presented below share a single source sample, sequenced in a study of CD8+ T cells in alopecia areata. Documented treatment: oral pan-JAK inhibitor, 5-10 mg twice daily. cDNA reverse transcribed from extracted RNA served as the sequencing template. Libraries were prepared by immunoSEQ multiplex PCR; TCRdb keeps only in-frame clonotypes and omits some of them. The sample includes some 200,000 clones, around 56% of them seen just once. The sequenced sample was CD4+ T cells sorted from blood, obtained at week 4, from a patient treated with tofacitinib. The receptors come from a human donor with alopecia areata.

V usage is TRBV18 and J usage is TRBJ2-3; 9 nucleotides agree with TRBD1. The V gene's germline CDR1 is KGHSH and CDR2 LQKENI. The junction had 5 bases not matched to a gene; V was cut back by 6 bases and J by 1 base. This CDR3 region has 15 residues. CDR3 protein: CASSRDRAGTDTQYF. The CDR3 bases are TGTGCCAGCTCTCGGGACAGGGCGGGCACAGATACGCAGTATTTT.

The J gene is TRBJ2-1, the V gene TRBV5-1, with D tentatively TRBD1 or TRBD2 (5 bases each). Germline V gene sequence: CDR1 SGHRS, CDR2 YFSETQ. CDR3 length equals 15 residues. Trimming left V 4 bases short and J 0 bases short, with 11 bases between. CDR3 sequence: CASSAGTASYNEQFF. The CDR3 DNA reads TGCGCCAGCAGCGCTGGGACGGCCTCCTACAATGAGCAGTTCTTC.

This clone was detected ten times or more. The V and J genes are TRBV28 and TRBJ1-6, with D possibly being TRBD1 (5 bases). The CDR3 contains 17 residues. V was shortened by 5 bases and J by 9 bases, with 23 bases between the two germline ends. CDR1 MDHEN and CDR2 SYDVKM come from the germline V gene. This CDR3 reads CASSPIKGTGTGSPLHF. As DNA, the CDR3 is TGTGCCAGCAGTCCCATTAAGGGCACAGGAACTGGTTCACCCCTCCACTTT.

The chain uses TRBV5-1 and TRBJ2-1, with D unresolved. Looked up from germline, CDR1 is SGHRS and CDR2 is YFSETQ. Between the trimmed V and J ends, which lost 3 bases and 2 bases, there was a span of 12 bases. The CDR3 extends over 15 amino acids. CDR3 DNA sequence: TGCGCCAGCAGCTCTTGGGGTGGTCCCTACAATGAGCAGTTCTTC. Its translation is CASSSWGGPYNEQFF.

This clone was seen a single time. The CDR3 DNA sequence: TGTGCCAGCAGCCCCACCCCAGGGATCGGGGAGACCCAGTACTTC. Its translation is CASSPTPGIGETQYF. The chain employs TRBV9 and TRBJ2-5, with a tentative D call TRBD1 (5 bases). V dropped 4 bases and J dropped 5 bases, with 18 bases sitting between them. The CDR3 is 15 amino acids. From germline, CDR1 is SGDLS and CDR2 YYNGEE.

The chain uses TRBV30 and TRBJ2-6, with D tentatively TRBD1 or TRBD2 (5 bases each). Germline V gene data show CDR1 as GTSNPN and CDR2 as SVGIG (reference sequence). The V end lost 4 bases, the J end lost 0 bases, and 10 bases lay between the germline ends. CDR3 size: 15 residues. The CDR3 is CAWTSGGSGANVLTF. The CDR3 coding sequence is TGTGCCTGGACCAGTGGGGGCTCTGGGGCCAACGTCCTGACTTTC.